Presented here are 15 T cell receptor beta chains from one specimen sequenced in a study of blood T cells in healthy people across ages (dated by TCRdb to between 2015 and 2017). Library preparation employed 5' RACE. For sequencing, an Illumina HiSeq 2500 was employed. A second PCR of about 7 to 12 cycles was run with a J-beta primer mix and a sample-barcoded 5' primer. TCRdb reran the public reads through fastp at Q25 and MiXCR, keeping productive beta chains. Duplicate CDR3 protein sequences are folded into a single record with the most common DNA and genes. The sample yields some 1.5 million distinct CDR3 sequences; roughly 28% were counted once. Together, the top ten hold 7% to 9% of the sample. Sequencing was performed on blood. The receptors here all came from a woman aged 25-40 years in good health.

This clonotype was observed a handful of times. V is TRBV20-1 and J is TRBJ1-5; possibly TRBD1 for D (6 bases). The V end lost 0 bases, the J end lost 0 bases, and 12 bases lay between the germline ends. CDR1 and CDR2 (germline): DFQATT, SNEGSKA (reference sequence). This CDR3 comprises 16 residues. As DNA, the CDR3 is TGCAGTGCTAGAGAACTTGGGGGGGCTAGCAATCAGCCCCAGCATTTT. Translating gives CSARELGGASNQPQHF.

This sequence joins TRBV5-5 and TRBJ2-1; 10 bases are shared with TRBD1. The J call could be wrong; TRBJ2-7 is a better fit for the DNA end. The germline V gene has CDR1 SGHKS and CDR2 YYEKEE (reference sequence). This CDR3 comprises 18 residues. Written as DNA, the CDR3 is TGTGCCAGCATCCTTAGCGTTGAGGGACAGGGGTCTCGCTACGAGCAGTACTTC. Its translation: CASILSVEGQGSRYEQYF.

The CDR3 is CASSYSNRDRGHEQYF. Written as DNA, the CDR3 is TGTGCCAGCAGTTACTCGAACCGGGACAGGGGCCACGAGCAGTACTTC. The chain links TRBV6-5 to TRBJ2-7; 10 nucleotides match TRBD1. Germline assignment: CDR1 MNHEY and CDR2 SVGAGI. The V segment lost 0 bases and the J segment 5 bases; nucleotides outside the gene matches: 7. The CDR3 spans 16 residues.

This clonotype was recorded at least ten times. The chain has TRBV29-1 and TRBJ2-5; the match to TRBD1 covers 8 bases. The CDR3 sequence is 13 residues long. V shed 6 bases, J shed 2 bases, and the junction held 5 bases outside the gene matches. Germline-derived CDR1 and CDR2 are SQVTM and ANQGSEA. The CDR3 DNA reads as TGCAGCGTCAATAGGGACAGGCAAGAGACCCAGTACTTC. Its translation: CSVNRDRQETQYF.

This clonotype was detected a few times. This sequence joins TRBV4-1 and TRBJ1-5; 9 nucleotides align to TRBD1. Germline V lookup: CDR1 MGHRA, CDR2 YSYEKL. There are 16 residues in the CDR3. Trimming at V came to 2 bases and at J to 5 bases, leaving 7 bases not matched to a gene. The CDR3 DNA reads as TGCGCCAGCAGCCAACCCCGGGACAGGGACGATCAGCCCCAGCATTTT. This encodes CASSQPRDRDDQPQHF.

The chain is built from TRBV7-2 and TRBJ1-4; perhaps TRBD1 as D (5 bases). There are 15 residues in the CDR3. Per germline, CDR1 SGHTA and CDR2 FQGNSA. V was clipped by 1 base and J by 13 bases, with 19 bases between them. The CDR3, as DNA: TGTGCCAGCAGCTTAGAAGCGGCCGGGGGTTATGGACTGTTTTTT. Protein: CASSLEAAGGYGLFF.

This clonotype was picked up a small number of times. The J gene is TRBJ2-1, the V gene TRBV7-2; 7 bases line up with TRBD2. This CDR3 is 15 amino acids long. In germline, CDR1 is SGHTA, CDR2 FQGNSA. The V segment lost 1 base and the J segment 5 bases; nucleotides outside the gene matches: 5. The CDR3 nucleotides are TGTGCCAGCAGCTTAGGGGTCGCGGGGGACAATGAGCAGTTCTTC. It specifies CASSLGVAGDNEQFF.

This clonotype was picked up many times. The chain is built from TRBV20-1 and TRBJ2-1, with D hard to call. This CDR3 is built from 12 residues. Looked up from germline, CDR1 is DFQATT and CDR2 is SNEGSKA (reference sequence). V was trimmed by 6 bases and J by 1 base, leaving 7 bases between them. In DNA, the CDR3 is TGCAGTGCCGGGCCTTCCTACAATGAGCAGTTCTTC. Translating gives CSAGPSYNEQFF.

The CDR3 region has the DNA TGCAGTGCTAGAGTTAGGGCAGGGGCCTTCTACGAGCAGTACTTC. This translates into CSARVRAGAFYEQYF. This chain joins TRBV20-1 and TRBJ2-7; D is possibly TRBD1 (6 bases). Germline V CDR1 and CDR2: DFQATT, SNEGSKA (reference sequence). This CDR3 contains 15 residues. V dropped 1 base and J dropped 3 bases, with 16 bases sitting between them.

This clonotype appeared a single time. CDR3 DNA: TGTGCCAGCAGTGGCCGCCTTCAGCCCCAGCATTTT. This encodes CASSGRLQPQHF. The chain links TRBV9 to TRBJ1-5; D ambiguous. The CDR3 is 12 amino acids. V was shortened by 5 bases and J by 6 bases, with 9 bases between the two germline ends. The germline V gene has CDR1 SGDLS and CDR2 YYNGEE.

About this clonotype: A junction end diverges from the germline sequence, so it may reflect a read error. The chain carries TRBV9 and TRBJ2-7; possibly TRBD2 for D (5 bases). The J call may be in error: the DNA end matches TRBJ2-5 better. CDR3 length: 13 residues. CDR1 is SGDLS, CDR2 YYNGEE, per germline. CDR3: CTSSRDLKETQYF. The CDR3 bases are TGTACCAGTTCCCGGGATCTAAAAGAGACCCAGTACTTC.

This clonotype was recorded a few times. CDR3 protein: CASSLGLRTGSYEQYF. CDR3 coding DNA: TGTGCCAGCAGCTTAGGTTTAAGGACAGGCTCCTACGAGCAGTACTTC. The chain couples TRBV7-8 to TRBJ2-7, with 7 bases lining up with TRBD1. There are 16 residues in the CDR3. J gave up 0 bases and V 1 base, and 6 bases lay outside the gene matches. Germline CDR1 SGHVS, CDR2 FQNEAQ.

This clonotype showed up just a few times. V usage is TRBV14 and J usage is TRBJ1-6; no definite D call. The CDR3 is 15 amino acids. The ends were cut back, 0 bases at V and 3 bases at J, with 6 bases in the middle. Germline V gives CDR1 SGHDN, CDR2 FVKESK. CDR3 DNA: TGTGCCAGCAGCCAAGAATCGGTCTATAATTCACCCCTCCACTTT. Translating it yields CASSQESVYNSPLHF.

In this sample, this clonotype turned up many times. The V gene is TRBV20-1, the J gene TRBJ2-6; 9 nucleotides align to TRBD1. The germline gives CDR1 DFQATT, CDR2 SNEGSKA (reference sequence). This CDR3 is 18 amino acids long. V lost 0 bases to trimming and J lost 2 bases; unmatched junction nucleotides: 8. The CDR3: CSAREPRTGVTGANVLTF. The DNA for the CDR3 is TGCAGTGCTAGAGAACCCAGGACAGGGGTCACTGGGGCCAACGTCCTGACTTTC.

This clonotype came up many times. The chain recombines TRBV7-2 with TRBJ2-1; D ambiguous. Trimming cost V 5 bases and J 7 bases, with 15 bases left between them. CDR1 and CDR2 (germline): SGHTA, FQGNSA. The CDR3 totals 14 residues. CDR3 region: CASSPQEIRNEQFF. The CDR3 bases are TGTGCCAGCAGCCCCCAAGAGATTAGAAATGAGCAGTTCTTC.